This entry describes one TCR beta chain. This clonotype turned up a few times. Its antigen is still unknown. No base quality values were provided; no much bigger clone lies one nucleotide off. Sequencing instrument: Illumina NovaSeq 6000. Using 5'RACE with constant-segment primers, TCRalpha and TCRbeta cDNA libraries were constructed, with sample barcodes and unique molecular identifiers added in the process. RNA was extracted from every sample with Trizol reagent. Amplification of the libraries took two PCR steps, and the second step added a second sample barcode plus Illumina TruSeq adapters. Libraries were sequenced on an Illumina NovaSeq with 2 x 150 bp paired-end reads. Under the source paper's analysis protocol: With migec v1.2.7, reads were demultiplexed and then collapsed into UMI-guided consensus sequences. With mixcr v2.1.11, UMI consensuses were aligned to TRA and TRB V and J templates and assembled into clonotypes. Clonotypes were classified as expanded or contracted when called significant by both edgeR and NoisET, with noise models trained on biological replicates. edgeR calls used a false discovery rate-adjusted p below 0.01 and a log2 fold-change threshold of 1. As an exploratory analysis of dynamics, max-normalized trajectories of the 1000 most abundant clonotypes were examined with PCA combined with hierarchical clustering. Separately sequenced CD4+ and CD8+ repertoires were used to assign a CD4 or CD8 phenotype to each responding clone. TCRdb itself trimmed the public reads at Q25 with fastp, ran MiXCR and retained productive beta chains. CDR3 protein sequences are deduplicated, and each keeps its most common genes and DNA. What appears here as the V and J calls and clone size reflects TCRdb's work, not the paper's. In all, the sample holds more than 300,000 distinct CDR3 sequences, and approximately 15% of those were seen once. The biggest ten clones account for about a fifth of the sample.

The data were taken from a study of T-cell memory formation after mild COVID-19 (dated by TCRdb to 2020 to 2022). For context, the study as a whole: TCR sequence clusters from the two donors were found to be largely donor specific. Two young, previously healthy adult volunteers made up the cohort, one male and one female. T-cell clones expanding and contracting after mild COVID-19 in two donors were tracked by longitudinal TCRalpha and TCRbeta repertoire sequencing. General conclusions and limits of the study: Some responding clones were found in pre-infection memory, which suggests that pre-existing cross-reactive memory T cells took part in the SARS-CoV-2 response. Only two mild cases were covered by the study, and larger cohorts that include severe cases with pre-infection samples were considered necessary. Clones that contracted from day 15 to 85 showed balanced CD4/CD8 phenotypes, whereas a second wave of clones that expanded from day 15 to 37 leaned towards CD4+. Contracting CD4+ clones were found mainly in CM and EM memory subsets, while CD8+ clones were enriched in EMRA. The second-wave clones that peaked on day 37 were not confirmed to be SARS-CoV-2 specific.

Based on the germline V gene, the CDR1 and CDR2 sequences are LGHNT and FRNRAP. Deletion took 2 bases off V and 2 bases off J, with a span of 11 bases between the germline ends. Taken from cysteine to phenylalanine, the CDR3 has 15 residues. Solely the CDR3 DNA is kept, with 45 bases framed from the first base. Ficoll-Paque density gradient centrifugation was used to isolate PBMCs. The sequence joins TRBV12-5 to TRBJ2-3, with TRBD1 perhaps the D gene, on 5 matching bases. Sequencing input: PBMCs or a T cell subset sorted from them (not recorded which). This clonotype was obtained from a man younger than 35 who had mild COVID-19 (a few samples of this study predate the infection). The sample titles of this study are shuffled in the database, so cell type and time point are left out; the donor was told from shared clones. The encoded CDR3 is CASGLSRQNTDTQYF. In nucleotides, the sequence is TGTGCTAGTGGTTTGTCCCGACAGAACACAGATACGCAGTATTTT.